This T cell receptor beta chain was recovered during a study of Graves' ophthalmopathy and Graves' hyperthyroidism. For the study at large: Hyperthyroidism was classified as stable if no ophthalmopathy occurred within 18 months of follow-up. Whole-study results and caveats: Most clonotypes expanded in thyroid above 0.001 frequency were present in blood too.

This clonotype was recorded a few times. Its antigen is unknown. CDR3 regions of TCR beta were amplified from RNA transcripts. The authors performed first-round RT-PCR with HTBI primers and then a second-round multiplex PCR. TCRdb used MiXCR to reprocess the multiplex PCR reads, holding one entry per CDR3 protein. The profile covers around 520,000 distinct CDR3 sequences, with about 35% appearing a single time and 3.5% to 5% taken by the ten largest. Germline V gene lookup returns CDR1 SGHDN and CDR2 FVKESK. This CDR3 has 15 residues. V shed 0 bases and J shed 4 bases, with 12 bases lying between them. Hyperthyroidism patients had new diagnoses, durations under 2 months, and ages of 18 to 65. Patients were excluded if they had other autoimmune diseases or uncontrolled infections, and likewise if pregnancy or lactation applied.

The TCR comes from an adult man with Graves' hyperthyroidism. Sequenced: peripheral blood or thyroid tissue (not recorded which). V gene TRBV14 combines with J gene TRBJ1-2; D is unresolved. This chain's CDR3 is CASSQDLDVSYGYTF. The CDR3 DNA reads TGTGCCAGCAGCCAAGATCTGGACGTGTCCTATGGCTACACCTTC. Looking up the rest from reference TRBV14 and TRBJ1-2 gives the full variable domain: EAGVTQFPSHSVIEKGQTVTLRCDPISGHDNLYWYRRVMGKEIKFLLHFVKESKQDESGMPNNRFLAERTGGTYSTLKVQPAELEDSGVYFCASSQDLDVSYGYTFGSGTRLTVV.